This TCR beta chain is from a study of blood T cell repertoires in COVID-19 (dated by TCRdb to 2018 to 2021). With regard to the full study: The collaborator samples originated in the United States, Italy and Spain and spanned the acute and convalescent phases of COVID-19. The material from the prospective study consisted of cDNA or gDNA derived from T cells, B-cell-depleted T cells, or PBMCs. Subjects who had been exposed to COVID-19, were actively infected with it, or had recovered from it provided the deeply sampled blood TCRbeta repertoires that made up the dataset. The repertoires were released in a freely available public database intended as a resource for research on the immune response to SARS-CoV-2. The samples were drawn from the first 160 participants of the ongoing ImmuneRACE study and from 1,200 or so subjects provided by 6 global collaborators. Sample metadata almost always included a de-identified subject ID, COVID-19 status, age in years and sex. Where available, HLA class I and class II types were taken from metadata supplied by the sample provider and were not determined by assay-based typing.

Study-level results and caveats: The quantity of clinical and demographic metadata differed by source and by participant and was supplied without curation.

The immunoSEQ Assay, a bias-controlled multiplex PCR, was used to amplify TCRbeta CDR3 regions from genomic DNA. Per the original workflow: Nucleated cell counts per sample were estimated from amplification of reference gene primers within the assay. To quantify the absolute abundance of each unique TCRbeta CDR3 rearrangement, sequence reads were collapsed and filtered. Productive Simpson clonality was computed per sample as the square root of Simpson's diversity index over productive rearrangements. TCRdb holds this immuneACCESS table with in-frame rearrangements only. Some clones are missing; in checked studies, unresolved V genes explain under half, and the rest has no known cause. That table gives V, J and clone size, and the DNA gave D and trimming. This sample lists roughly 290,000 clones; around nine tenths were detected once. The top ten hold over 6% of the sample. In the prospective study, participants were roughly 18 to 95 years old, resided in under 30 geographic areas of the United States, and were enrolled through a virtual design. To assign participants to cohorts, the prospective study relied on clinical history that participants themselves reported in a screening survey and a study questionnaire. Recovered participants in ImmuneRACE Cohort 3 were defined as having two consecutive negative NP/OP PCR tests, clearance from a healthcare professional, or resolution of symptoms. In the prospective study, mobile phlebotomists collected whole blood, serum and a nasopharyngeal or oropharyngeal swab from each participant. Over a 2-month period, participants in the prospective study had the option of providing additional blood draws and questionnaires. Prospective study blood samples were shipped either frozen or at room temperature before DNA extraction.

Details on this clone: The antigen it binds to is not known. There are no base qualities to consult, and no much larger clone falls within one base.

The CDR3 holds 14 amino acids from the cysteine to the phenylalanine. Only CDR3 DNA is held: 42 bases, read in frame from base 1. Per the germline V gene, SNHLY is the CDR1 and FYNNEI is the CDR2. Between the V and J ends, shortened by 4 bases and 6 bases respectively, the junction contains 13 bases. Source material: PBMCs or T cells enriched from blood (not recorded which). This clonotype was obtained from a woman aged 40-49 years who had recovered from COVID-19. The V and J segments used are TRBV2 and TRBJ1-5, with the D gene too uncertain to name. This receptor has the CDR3 CASSVEWSGQPQHF. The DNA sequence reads TGTGCCAGCAGTGTTGAGTGGAGCGGTCAGCCCCAGCATTTT.